The clone carrying this T cell receptor (beta chain) showed up many times. The antigen remains undetermined. The sample is drawn from a study of response to subunit inactivated influenza vaccine. Regarding the study as a whole: Each seasonal flu vaccination may recruit only limited new T cells, authors suggested.

TCRdb independently ran MiXCR on the RT-PCR reads; one entry per CDR3 protein. The sample lists approximately 700,000 distinct CDR3 sequences; more than 11% were seen once. Germline values: CDR1 KGHDR, CDR2 SFDVKD. This CDR3 is built from 16 residues. V lost 4 bases to trimming and J lost 1 base, with 13 bases between them. This TCR was recovered from a man aged 45-65 years who received an inactivated influenza vaccine. Sequenced material: PBMCs from blood, taken 14 to 15 days before vaccination. V is TRBV24-1 and J is TRBJ2-1, with D maybe TRBD1 (6 bases). CDR3 nucleotide sequence: TGTGCCACCAGTGACCCGACAGGCCCTTCCTACAATGAGCAGTTCTTC. The encoded protein is CATSDPTGPSYNEQFF.